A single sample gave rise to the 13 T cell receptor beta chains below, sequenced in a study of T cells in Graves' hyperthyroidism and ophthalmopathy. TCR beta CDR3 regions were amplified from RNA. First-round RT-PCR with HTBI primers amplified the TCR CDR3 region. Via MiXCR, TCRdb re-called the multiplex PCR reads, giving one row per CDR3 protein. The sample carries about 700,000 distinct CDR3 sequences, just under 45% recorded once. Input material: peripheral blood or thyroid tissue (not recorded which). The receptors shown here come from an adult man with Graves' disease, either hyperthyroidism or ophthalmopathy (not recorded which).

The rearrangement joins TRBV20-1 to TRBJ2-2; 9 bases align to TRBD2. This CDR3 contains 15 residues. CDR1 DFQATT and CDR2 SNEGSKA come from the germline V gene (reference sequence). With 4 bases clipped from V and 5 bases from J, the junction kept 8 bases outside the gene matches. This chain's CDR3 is CSAKYGTSYTGELFF. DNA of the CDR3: TGCAGTGCTAAGTACGGGACTAGCTATACCGGGGAGCTGTTTTTT.

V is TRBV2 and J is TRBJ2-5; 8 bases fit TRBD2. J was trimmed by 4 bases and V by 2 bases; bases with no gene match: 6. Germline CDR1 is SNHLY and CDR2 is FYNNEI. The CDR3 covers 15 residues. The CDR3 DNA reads TGTGCCAGCAGTGAATGGCGGGGGGACCCAGAGACCCAGTACTTC. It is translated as CASSEWRGDPETQYF.

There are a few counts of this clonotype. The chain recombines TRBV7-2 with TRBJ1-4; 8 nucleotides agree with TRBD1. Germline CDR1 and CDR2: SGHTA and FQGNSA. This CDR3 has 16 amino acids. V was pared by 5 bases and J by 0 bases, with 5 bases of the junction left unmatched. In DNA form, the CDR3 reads TGTGCCAGCAGCGGGACAGGTTTTGCAACTAATGAAAAACTGTTTTTT. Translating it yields CASSGTGFATNEKLFF. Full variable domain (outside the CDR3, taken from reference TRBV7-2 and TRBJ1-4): GAGVSQSPSNKVTEKGKDVELRCDPISGHTALYWYRQSLGQGLEFLIYFQGNSAPDKSGLPSDRFSAERTGGSVSTLTIQRTQQEDSAVYLCASSGTGFATNEKLFFGSGTQLSVL.

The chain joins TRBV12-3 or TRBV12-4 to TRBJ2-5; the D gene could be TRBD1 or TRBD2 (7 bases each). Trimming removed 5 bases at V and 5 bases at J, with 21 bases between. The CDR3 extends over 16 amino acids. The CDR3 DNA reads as TGTGCCAGCAGTGAGCCCAGGGGGGGATTTCGGGAGACCCAGTACTTC. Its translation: CASSEPRGGFRETQYF.

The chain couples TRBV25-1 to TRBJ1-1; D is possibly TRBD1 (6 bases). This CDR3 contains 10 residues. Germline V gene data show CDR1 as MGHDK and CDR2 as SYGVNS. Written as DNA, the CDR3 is TGTGCTGGCACGACAGGTGAAGCTTTCTTT. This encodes CAGTTGEAFF.

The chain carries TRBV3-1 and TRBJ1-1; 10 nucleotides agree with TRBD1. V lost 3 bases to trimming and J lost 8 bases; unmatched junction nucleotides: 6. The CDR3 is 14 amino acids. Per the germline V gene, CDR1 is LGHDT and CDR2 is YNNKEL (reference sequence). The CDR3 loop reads CASSHTTGGDEAFF. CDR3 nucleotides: TGTGCCAGCAGCCACACGACAGGGGGCGACGAAGCTTTCTTT. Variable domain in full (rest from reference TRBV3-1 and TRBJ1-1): DTAVSQTPKYLVTQMGNDKSIKCEQNLGHDTMYWYKQDSKKFLKIMFSYNNKELIINETVPNRFSPKSPDKAHLNLHINSLELGDSAVYFCASSHTTGGDEAFFGQGTRLTVV.

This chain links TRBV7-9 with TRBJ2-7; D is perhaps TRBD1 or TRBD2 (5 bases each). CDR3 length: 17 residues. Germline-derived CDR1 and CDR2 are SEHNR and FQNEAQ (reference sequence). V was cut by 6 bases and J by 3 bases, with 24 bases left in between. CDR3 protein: CASSFSGTQVGGYEQYF. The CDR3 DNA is TGTGCCAGCAGTTTTTCCGGGACGCAGGTTGGAGGCTACGAGCAGTACTTC.

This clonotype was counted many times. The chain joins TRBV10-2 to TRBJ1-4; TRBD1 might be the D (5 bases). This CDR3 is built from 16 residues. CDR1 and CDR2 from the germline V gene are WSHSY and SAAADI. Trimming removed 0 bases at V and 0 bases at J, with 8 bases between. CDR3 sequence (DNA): TGCGCCAGCAGTGAGTCGAGGGGAGCAACTAATGAAAAACTGTTTTTT. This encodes CASSESRGATNEKLFF.

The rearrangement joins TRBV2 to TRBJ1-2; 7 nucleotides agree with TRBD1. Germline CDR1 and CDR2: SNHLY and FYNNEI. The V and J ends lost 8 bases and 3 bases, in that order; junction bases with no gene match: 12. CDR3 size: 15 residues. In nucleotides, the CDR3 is TGTGCCAGCGCCCCGAGGGGACAGACCCACTATGGCTACACCTTC. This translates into CASAPRGQTHYGYTF.

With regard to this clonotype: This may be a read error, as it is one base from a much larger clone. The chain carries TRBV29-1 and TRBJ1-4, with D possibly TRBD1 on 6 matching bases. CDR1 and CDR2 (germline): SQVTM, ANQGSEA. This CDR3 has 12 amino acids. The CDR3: CSAGVANEQLFF. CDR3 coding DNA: TGCAGCGCAGGGGTGGCTAATGAACAACTGTTTTTT. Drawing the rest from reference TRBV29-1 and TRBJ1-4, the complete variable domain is SAVISQKPSRDICQRGTSLTIQCQVDSQVTMMFWYRQQPGQSLTLIATANQGSEATYESGFVIDKFPISRPNLTFSTLTVSNMSPEDSSIYLCSAGVANEQLFFGSGTQLSVL.

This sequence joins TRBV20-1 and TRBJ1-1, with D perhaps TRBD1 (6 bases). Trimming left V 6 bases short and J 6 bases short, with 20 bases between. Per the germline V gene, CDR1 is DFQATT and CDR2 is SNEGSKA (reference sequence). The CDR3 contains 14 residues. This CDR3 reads CSAPPLQGLAEAFF. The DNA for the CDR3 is TGCAGTGCCCCGCCCCTACAGGGTTTAGCTGAAGCTTTCTTT.

CDR3: CAGIQGPPQETQYF. In DNA, the CDR3 is TGTGCCGGGATACAGGGGCCCCCCCAAGAGACCCAGTACTTC. This chain links TRBV7-9 with TRBJ2-5; 7 positions agree with TRBD1. The CDR3 sequence is 14 residues long. V was clipped by 11 bases and J by 1 base; unmatched bases: 10. Germline V gene data show CDR1 as SEHNR and CDR2 as FQNEAQ (reference sequence).

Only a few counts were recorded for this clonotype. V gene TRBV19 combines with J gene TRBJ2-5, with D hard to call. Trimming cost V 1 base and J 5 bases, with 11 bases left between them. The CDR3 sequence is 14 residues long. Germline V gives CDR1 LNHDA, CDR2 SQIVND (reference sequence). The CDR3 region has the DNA TGTGCCAGTAGTATAGGTCAGCTGCAGGAGACCCAGTACTTC. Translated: CASSIGQLQETQYF. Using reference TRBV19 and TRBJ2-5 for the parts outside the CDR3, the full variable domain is DGGITQSPKYLFRKEGQNVTLSCEQNLNHDAMYWYRQDPGQGLRLIYYSQIVNDFQKGDIAEGYSVSREKKESFPLTVTSAQKNPTAFYLCASSIGQLQETQYFGPGTRLLVL.